A selection of T cell receptor beta chains follows, all from one sample in a study of shared clonotypes between healthy human individuals. Repertoires were generated with immunoSEQ multiplex PCR, while TCRdb's copy carries only in-frame clones and drops some. Seen here are around 1.9 million clones, 85% to 95% observed once, and the top ten hold about 1.6%. Source material: naive CD8+ T cells from PBMCs. Receptors originate from a man between 18 and 29 years old in good health. Some clones in this sample may be carry-over from other donors' samples. Each CDR3 is given with its conserved first and last residue. Fields, in order: clone size, D gene, J gene, V gene, CDR3 protein, CDR3 DNA. A D gene is named only where the DNA matches it firmly. Some rows mark clone size as missing; the rest say once, few, many or name a class of expanded clone.

>NA|TRBD2|TRBJ2-1|TRBV10-3
CAISEPGLAGGGDEQFF
TGTGCCATCAGTGAGCCGGGACTAGCGGGAGGTGGCGATGAGCAGTTCTTC
>NA|NA|TRBJ2-1|TRBV27
CASSFGSRSYNEQFF
TGTGCCAGCAGTTTTGGATCGCGATCCTACAATGAGCAGTTCTTC
>NA|TRBD1|TRBJ1-2|TRBV27
CASSTRDRVGGYGYTF
TGTGCCAGCAGTACACGAGACAGGGTAGGGGGGTATGGCTACACCTTC
>NA|NA|TRBJ2-1|TRBV6-5
CASSYSDGDEQFF
TGTGCCAGCAGTTACTCGGACGGGGATGAGCAGTTCTTC
>NA|NA|TRBJ1-1|TRBV16
CASSQSAGSGEAFF
TGTGCCAGCAGCCAATCCGCGGGTTCGGGGGAAGCTTTCTTT
>NA|TRBD2|TRBJ2-1|TRBV12-5
CASGSPNPGTSGRVEQFF
TGTGCTAGTGGTTCACCAAACCCCGGGACTAGCGGGAGAGTTGAGCAGTTCTTC
>NA|NA|TRBJ2-5|TRBV2
CASKDRREETQYF
TGTGCCAGCAAAGACAGACGGGAAGAGACCCAGTACTTC
>few|TRBD1|TRBJ1-5|TRBV19
CASSTWTGIDQPQHF
TGTGCCAGTAGTACTTGGACAGGGATAGATCAGCCCCAGCATTTT
>NA|NA|TRBJ2-2|TRBV6-5
CASSYSASTGELFF
TGTGCCAGCAGTTACTCTGCATCCACCGGGGAGCTGTTTTTT
>NA|NA|TRBJ2-7|TRBV5-5
CASSLEGAHTYEQYF
TGTGCCAGCAGCTTGGAAGGGGCACATACCTACGAGCAGTACTTC
>NA|NA|TRBJ2-2|TRBV27
CAIKSPGLAGELFF
TGTGCCATCAAAAGCCCAGGGTTGGCCGGGGAGCTGTTTTTT
>NA|NA|TRBJ1-4|TRBV5-6
CASSLAGVNEKLFF
TGTGCCAGCAGCTTGGCAGGGGTAAATGAAAAACTGTTTTTT
>NA|NA|TRBJ2-3|TRBV28
CASSRGAVTDTQYF
TGTGCCAGCAGTCGGGGGGCGGTTACAGATACGCAGTATTTT
>NA|NA|TRBJ1-2|TRBV7-6
CASSYGREGYTF
TGTGCCAGCAGCTACGGGCGGGAAGGCTACACCTTC
>NA|NA|TRBJ1-2|TRBV4-1
CASSQPLALTYGYTF
TGCGCCAGCAGCCAACCCCTCGCGTTGACTTATGGCTACACCTTC
>once|TRBD1|TRBJ2-3|TRBV7-3
CASSFTGGVTDTQYF
TGTGCCAGCAGCTTCACAGGGGGAGTCACAGATACGCAGTATTTT
>NA|NA|TRBJ1-4|TRBV9
CASSVSGATNEKLFF
TGTGCCAGCAGCGTCAGTGGGGCAACTAATGAAAAACTGTTTTTT